This paragraph reports one T cell receptor (beta chain). Its target is not known. This specimen comes from a study of blood T cells in healthy people across ages. Findings and limits, study-wide: Expanded clonotype changes were possibly confounded by unknown donor CMV status. Those diversity estimates obtained from one million T cells were thought to be underestimates.

Primers used in a second PCR of roughly 7 to 12 cycles were a sample-barcoded 5' primer and a J-beta primer mix. A single record per CDR3 protein comes from TCRdb applying MiXCR to the 5' RACE reads. The profile shows about 800,000 distinct CDR3 sequences, about 45% of them singletons. The CDR3 consists of 11 residues. The V and J ends lost 7 bases and 6 bases respectively, with 9 bases between them. Germline lookup yields CDR1 MDHEN and CDR2 SYDVKM. The chain has TRBV28 and TRBJ1-2, with D perhaps matching TRBD1 (5 bases). Input material: blood. This clonotype was obtained from an elderly man in good health. CDR3 in DNA: TGTGCCAGCACACCAGGGAATGGCTACACCTTC. Amino acid sequence: CASTPGNGYTF.